The present T cell receptor (beta chain) was sequenced within a study of OX40 agonist ivuxolimab in advanced cancers. The CDR3 sequence is 17 residues long. V gave up 0 bases and J gave up 3 bases, with 18 bases separating them. Per the germline V gene, CDR1 is LGHNA and CDR2 is YSLEER. To note about this clone: Its antigen is still unknown.

Produced via immunoSEQ multiplex PCR; TCRdb's table is partial and in-frame only. The profile shows 5,500 to 7,000 clones, roughly 77% of them singletons. General study findings and limits: Among the lowest levels of clonal expansion were found in partial responders at 0.1-3.0 mg/kg. CD4+ and CD8+ blood T cells expanded clonally by week 6 at 0.1 to 3.0 mg/kg.

The rearrangement uses TRBV4-3 and TRBJ2-7; TRBD1 is a possible D gene (5 bases). Material: CD4+ or CD8+ T cells sorted from blood, obtained in a trial of the OX40 agonist ivuxolimab. The sequence was obtained from an adult with an advanced solid tumor such as melanoma, head and neck, liver or kidney cancer. The CDR3 bases are TGCGCCAGCAGCCAAGATCACGAAACAGGCTTTAACTACGAGCAGTACTTC. As protein: CASSQDHETGFNYEQYF.